This T cell receptor beta chain was sequenced for a study of blood T cell repertoires in COVID-19. Overall study: The samples span acute and convalescent COVID-19 from the United States, Italy and Spain.

Per the original data handling: By means of reference gene primer amplification, nucleated cell counts were estimated. Assay: immunoSEQ multiplex PCR; the TCRdb copy retains only in-frame clones and omits some. D and trimming were read from the DNA, whereas the V and J calls and clone size are those reported in that table. This sample has about 170,000 clones, with approximately 84% found just once. Trimming removed 7 bases from V and 5 bases from J; junction bases left unmatched: 11. The CDR3 is made up of 15 amino acids. Germline CDR1 and CDR2: SQVTM and ANQGSEA. The sequence came from a man between 65 and 80 years old with active or convalescent COVID-19. Sequences were obtained from peripheral blood. This chain uses TRBV29-1 with TRBJ1-1; 12 nucleotides agree with TRBD1. Here the CDR3 reads CSGRDRGRGMTEAFF. The CDR3 coding sequence is TGCAGCGGCAGGGACAGGGGGCGCGGGATGACTGAAGCTTTCTTT.